This TCR beta chain was found in a study of cytomegalovirus exposure and HLA in healthy donors. Germline values: CDR1 SGHAT, CDR2 FQNNGV. This CDR3 region has 13 residues. Trimming removed 2 bases at V and 4 bases at J, with 5 bases between. Study results and limitations: In vitro experiments confirmed that three CMV-associated chains were specific for CMV antigens. It was in a later analysis that TCR association rates were seen to vary by HLA locus, highest for DRB1 and lowest for HLA-C. Investigators reported over 150 TCR beta chains as tied to cytomegalovirus. V- and J-gene trimming of TCR beta was linked (in a later analysis) to a missense DCLRE1C variant.

PCR primers comprised 60 Vbeta and 13 Jbeta primers. Assay used: immunoSEQ multiplex PCR; TCRdb lists only in-frame clones, some missing. The table shows some 150,000 clones, with approximately 84% occurring only once. This clone has a handful of counts. Its specificity is unknown. This clonotype was sampled from a woman in her forties in good health and CMV-seronegative. The sequenced material came from PBMCs. This sequence joins TRBV11-2 and TRBJ2-2; no definite D call. CDR3 DNA sequence: TGTGCCAGCAGCTTATCCCGCACCGGGGAGCTGTTTTTT. Protein product: CASSLSRTGELFF. Looking up the rest from reference TRBV11-2 and TRBJ2-2 gives the full variable domain: EAGVAQSPRYKIIEKRQSVAFWCNPISGHATLYWYQQILGQGPKLLIQFQNNGVVDDSQLPKDRFSAERLKGVDSTLKIQPAKLEDSAVYLCASSLSRTGELFFGEGSRLTVL.